The 3 T cell receptor beta chains listed next were all sequenced from one sample in a study of OX40 agonist ivuxolimab in advanced cancers. TCRdb's copy holds only in-frame clones and misses some; the assay was immunoSEQ multiplex PCR. The sample shows 14,000 or so clones, around four fifths of them seen only once. The source material was CD4+ or CD8+ T cells sorted from blood, sampled in a trial of the OX40 agonist ivuxolimab. These receptor sequences come from an adult with an advanced solid tumor such as melanoma, head and neck, liver or kidney cancer.

This clone was found once. The chain has TRBV27 and TRBJ2-7, with D possibly being TRBD2 (5 bases). This CDR3 has 12 amino acids. V lost 7 bases and J lost 0, with 7 bases in between. Per the germline V gene, CDR1 is MNHEY and CDR2 is SMNVEV (reference sequence). CDR3 sequence reads: CASTSGSYEQYF. CDR3 in DNA: TGTGCCAGCACCAGCGGCTCCTACGAGCAGTACTTC.

V usage is TRBV9 and J usage is TRBJ1-1, with a weak D call TRBD1 (5 bases). The CDR3 extends over 15 amino acids. Trimming left V 4 bases short and J 1 base short, with 14 bases between. Germline V gene lookup returns CDR1 SGDLS and CDR2 YYNGEE. This CDR3 is CASSPAGLTNTEAFF. DNA of the CDR3: TGTGCCAGCAGCCCGGCGGGACTAACGAACACTGAAGCTTTCTTT. The full variable domain, with the rest looked up from reference TRBV9 and TRBJ1-1, is DSGVTQTPKHLITATGQRVTLRCSPRSGDLSVYWYQQSLDQGLQFLIQYYNGEERAKGNILERFSAQQFPDLHSELNLSSLELGDSALYFCASSPAGLTNTEAFFGQGTRLTVV.

This clone has only a few counts. The CDR3 region is CASHYRDEQFF. Here the CDR3 DNA reads TGTGCCAGCCACTACCGGGACGAGCAGTTCTTC. The rearrangement uses TRBV25-1 and TRBJ2-1; D could derive from TRBD1 or TRBD2 (5 bases each). CDR1 and CDR2 from the germline V gene are MGHDK and SYGVNS. This CDR3 spans 11 amino acids. V was cut by 8 bases and J by 10 bases, with 12 bases left in between. The entire variable domain, with the rest obtained from reference TRBV25-1 and TRBJ2-1, is as follows: EADIYQTPRYLVIGTGKKITLECSQTMGHDKMYWYQQDPGMELHLIHYSYGVNSTEKGDLSSESTVSRIRTEHFPLTLESARPSHTSQYLCASHYRDEQFFGPGTRLTVL.